This TCR beta chain was profiled in a study of CD8 T cells in ankylosing spondylitis. Study-level findings and limits: Clones linked to disease were reported to show significant enrichment in matched ankylosing spondylitis synovial fluid. There was a TCR beta motif, made of fewer than 10 highly homologous variants, that appeared characteristic of ankylosing spondylitis blood. Earlier reports found some motif variants in synovial fluid and blood in reactive arthritis.

In TCRdb, the 5' RACE reads were re-called with MiXCR into one record per CDR3 protein. The data hold under 450,000 distinct CDR3 sequences, with 17% observed a single time. This clonotype was seen a handful of times. Its specificity is not known. The germline V gene has CDR1 SGHAT and CDR2 FQNNGV. The germline V and J ends were trimmed by 5 bases and 0 bases, with 11 bases remaining between them. This CDR3 has 16 residues. Sample: blood, either unsorted or a sorted T cell fraction (not recorded which). The sequence derives from a male donor with ankylosing spondylitis. The chain recombines TRBV11-2 with TRBJ2-6; D is uncertain. CDR3 nucleotides: TGTGCCAGCAGCCCTGAATCTAGCTCTGGGGCCAACGTCCTGACTTTC. It codes for CASSPESSSGANVLTF.